Presented here are 26 T cell receptor beta chains from one specimen sequenced in a study of blood T cell repertoires in COVID-19. Produced via immunoSEQ multiplex PCR; TCRdb's table is partial and in-frame only. This sample has tens of thousands of clones, with 65% to 80% found just once. Material: peripheral blood. The receptors originated from a human donor in a cohort sampled during active COVID-19.

The chain combines TRBV9 with TRBJ1-2, with D perhaps TRBD1 (6 bases). V gave up 4 bases and J gave up 6 bases, with 13 bases separating them. The CDR3 spans 13 residues. Germline V CDR1 and CDR2: SGDLS, YYNGEE. CDR3 loop: CASSTRPGDGYTF. The CDR3 DNA follows: TGTGCCAGCAGCACCCGACCAGGGGATGGCTACACCTTC.

The chain links TRBV3-1 (or the pseudogene TRBV3-2) to TRBJ2-3, with a possible D match to TRBD2 (6 bases). V gave up 0 bases and J gave up 0 bases, with 13 bases separating them. The CDR3 has 17 amino acids. From germline, CDR1 is LGHDT and CDR2 YNNKEL (reference sequence). The CDR3 region has the DNA TGTGCCAGCAGCCAAGATACCCTAGCGAATAGCACAGATACGCAGTATTTT. Protein product: CASSQDTLANSTDTQYF.

The chain employs TRBV20-1 and TRBJ2-1, with 8 bases that match TRBD2. The trim removed 3 bases at V and 5 bases at J, leaving 9 bases unmatched. The CDR3 spans 15 residues. CDR1 and CDR2 from the germline V gene are DFQATT and SNEGSKA (reference sequence). The CDR3 reads CSASGLRGADNEQFF. CDR3 coding DNA: TGCAGTGCTAGTGGTTTGCGGGGGGCTGACAATGAGCAGTTCTTC.

This CDR3 is CASNPRQTINYGYTF. The CDR3 DNA reads TGTGCCAGCAACCCTCGACAGACCATTAACTATGGCTACACCTTC. The chain links TRBV6-6 to TRBJ1-2; possible D gene TRBD1, 5 bases. Germline lookup yields CDR1 MNHNY and CDR2 SVGAGI (reference sequence). The CDR3 has 15 amino acids. V dropped 7 bases and J dropped 1 base, with 16 bases sitting between them.

The chain carries TRBV5-1 and TRBJ1-3, with D possibly being TRBD1 (5 bases). Germline lookup yields CDR1 SGHRS and CDR2 YFSETQ. This CDR3 comprises 20 residues. Trimming took 4 bases from V and 0 from J, leaving 26 bases between them. The CDR3 loop reads CASSLRPRQSPNSSGNTIYF. The CDR3 DNA reads as TGCGCCAGCAGCCTAAGACCTCGACAGTCCCCCAACTCCTCTGGAAACACCATATATTTT.

This sequence joins TRBV19 and TRBJ2-1; possibly TRBD1 for D (5 bases). CDR3 length equals 16 residues. The germline gives CDR1 LNHDA, CDR2 SQIVND (reference sequence). The V gene lost 0 bases and the J gene lost 4 bases, with 13 bases spanning the gap. The DNA for the CDR3 is TGTGCCAGTAGTATAGATGGGGCAGGTTCATACAATGAGCAGTTCTTC. It codes for CASSIDGAGSYNEQFF.

This clone was seen only a few times. The chain couples TRBV7-6 to TRBJ2-7; D possibly corresponds to TRBD1 (5 bases). Germline V gene sequence: CDR1 SGHVS, CDR2 FNYEAQ. CDR3 length: 14 residues. Trimming left V 5 bases short and J 0 bases short, with 11 bases between. The CDR3 protein is CASSETESSYEQYF. The CDR3 region has the DNA TGTGCCAGCAGCGAGACAGAGAGCTCCTACGAGCAGTACTTC.

This chain links TRBV5-1 with TRBJ2-3; TRBD2 agrees at 7 bases. Germline CDR1 SGHRS, CDR2 YFSETQ. The CDR3 runs 15 residues. Germline trimming cut 2 bases from V and 2 bases from J; bases unmatched to any gene: 5. In DNA, the CDR3 is TGCGCCAGCAGCTTTGCTAGCGGAAACACAGATACGCAGTATTTT. Residues: CASSFASGNTDTQYF.

The gene calls are TRBV10-1 and TRBJ2-3, with 8 positions matching TRBD2. There are 15 residues in the CDR3. From germline, CDR1 is WNHNN and CDR2 SYGVQD (reference sequence). V lost 4 bases to trimming and J lost 4 bases; unmatched junction nucleotides: 7. As DNA, the CDR3 is TGCGCCAGCAGTGGTAGCGGGAACTCACCAGATACGCAGTATTTT. Its translation: CASSGSGNSPDTQYF.

The chain links TRBV13 to TRBJ1-1; no clear D. The ends were cut back, 0 bases at V and 10 bases at J, with 15 bases in the middle. The length of the CDR3 is 14 residues. From germline, CDR1 is PRHDT and CDR2 FYEKMQ (reference sequence). The CDR3 region has the DNA TGTGCCAGCAGCTTAGGCAGAGGGCGTTCGAGAGCTTTCTTT. Protein sequence: CASSLGRGRSRAFF.

The chain uses TRBV5-1 and TRBJ2-5, with TRBD2 matching 9 bases. The CDR3 sequence is 15 residues long. Germline CDR1 SGHRS, CDR2 YFSETQ. V trimming: 0 bases; J trimming: 1 base; junction bases outside the gene matches: 1. DNA for the CDR3: TGCGCCAGCAGCTTGGTAGCGGGAGCCCAAGAGACCCAGTACTTC. Its translation is CASSLVAGAQETQYF.

This rearrangement joins TRBV19 to TRBJ2-5; D possibly corresponds to TRBD2 (5 bases). The CDR3 totals 15 residues. Germline assignment: CDR1 LNHDA and CDR2 SQIVND (reference sequence). Trimming stripped 6 bases from V and 2 bases from J, with 16 bases between. The CDR3 reads CASSKNSGPQETQYF. CDR3 DNA: TGTGCCAGTAGCAAAAACAGCGGTCCTCAAGAGACCCAGTACTTC.

The table lists this clone with a count of one. The chain is built from TRBV7-8 and TRBJ1-2, with unresolved D. V shed 2 bases and J shed 4 bases, with 8 bases lying between them. CDR1 SGHVS and CDR2 FQNEAQ come from the germline V gene. The CDR3 totals 13 residues. CDR3 sequence: CASSLQAAYGYTF. CDR3 sequence (DNA): TGTGCCAGCAGCTTACAGGCTGCCTATGGCTACACCTTC.

The CDR3 DNA reads as TGCAGCGTTAGACACGCGAACACTGAAGCTTTCTTT. This sequence encodes CSVRHANTEAFF. The chain is built from TRBV29-1 and TRBJ1-1; D is undetermined. CDR3 length equals 12 residues. With 5 bases removed from V and 1 base from J, the gap between germline ends came to 8 bases. Germline loops: CDR1 SQVTM, CDR2 ANQGSEA.

V and J are TRBV9 and TRBJ1-6; 7 bases are a match to TRBD1. Germline V gene data show CDR1 as SGDLS and CDR2 as YYNGEE. Trimming at V came to 2 bases and at J to 5 bases, leaving 19 bases not matched to a gene. This CDR3 comprises 20 residues. CDR3 coding DNA: TGTGCCAGCAGCGTTTACACCGGGACAGCGCCAAAGGATGATAATTCACCCCTCCACTTT. This translates into CASSVYTGTAPKDDNSPLHF.

The chain employs TRBV5-1 and TRBJ2-1; unclear D gene. Trimming pared 8 bases from V and 0 bases from J, leaving 12 bases between. This CDR3 contains 14 residues. Germline V gene data show CDR1 as SGHRS and CDR2 as YFSETQ. The CDR3 protein is CASARSSSYNEQFF. CDR3 DNA sequence: TGCGCCAGTGCGAGGTCGAGCTCCTACAATGAGCAGTTCTTC.

This clone was found a few times. This sequence joins TRBV5-1 and TRBJ2-1, with 8 bases that match TRBD2. After removal of 0 bases from V and 1 base from J, the junction contained 3 bases not matched to a gene. The CDR3 consists of 16 residues. Germline CDR1 reads SGHRS; CDR2 reads YFSETQ. The CDR3 region has the DNA TGCGCCAGCAGCTTGGCCGCTAGCGGGTCCTACAATGAGCAGTTCTTC. Encoded protein: CASSLAASGSYNEQFF.

The rearrangement uses TRBV6-5 and TRBJ2-1, with 7 bases that match TRBD2. This CDR3 spans 15 amino acids. Trimming at V came to 6 bases and at J to 2 bases, leaving 7 bases not matched to a gene. Germline CDR1 is MNHEY and CDR2 is SVGAGI. The CDR3: CASSRSSGTYNEQFF. CDR3 nucleotide sequence: TGTGCCAGCAGCCGCTCTAGCGGAACCTACAATGAGCAGTTCTTC.

In this sample, this clone turned up a few times. The rearrangement links TRBV18 to TRBJ2-7, with 7 positions matching TRBD1. V shed 6 bases and J 0 bases; nucleotides not matched to a gene: 8. Germline CDR1 KGHSH, CDR2 LQKENI. The CDR3 is 15 amino acids. CDR3 nucleotide sequence: TGTGCCAGCTCCCGGGACAGACCAAGCTCCTACGAGCAGTACTTC. Encoded protein: CASSRDRPSSYEQYF.

The chain employs TRBV25-1 and TRBJ2-3; unclear D gene. The germline gives CDR1 MGHDK, CDR2 SYGVNS. Trimming left V 2 bases short and J 5 bases short, with 11 bases between. This CDR3 region has 14 residues. In DNA, the CDR3 is TGTGCCAGCAGTGAAGTCCTAGAACAAGATACGCAGTATTTT. This sequence encodes CASSEVLEQDTQYF.

The genes are TRBV6-5 and TRBJ2-4; possible D gene TRBD2, 6 bases. This CDR3 has 13 amino acids. The V end was cut by 5 bases, the J end by 8 bases, with 13 bases between. From germline, CDR1 is MNHEY and CDR2 SVGAGI. CDR3 loop: CASSQTSLYIQYF. As DNA, the CDR3 is TGTGCCAGCAGTCAAACTAGCTTGTACATTCAGTACTTC.

The genes are TRBV5-5 and TRBJ1-1; TRBD1 might be the D (5 bases). The CDR3 runs 16 residues. Trimming took off 7 bases at V and 0 bases at J, with 19 bases between the two ends. The V gene's germline CDR1 is SGHKS and CDR2 YYEKEE (reference sequence). The CDR3: CASSPRGELLNTEAFF. The CDR3 nucleotides read TGTGCCAGCTCCCCCCGGGGGGAACTCTTGAACACTGAAGCTTTCTTT.

The V and J genes are TRBV6-6 and TRBJ2-2; a weak D match, TRBD1 (6 bases). The CDR3 is 15 residues long. Germline CDR1 reads MNHNY; CDR2 reads SVGAGI (reference sequence). V was clipped by 2 bases and J by 3 bases, with 10 bases between them. The CDR3 region is CASSYGGSYTGELFF. As DNA, the CDR3 is TGTGCCAGCAGTTACGGGGGCTCCTACACCGGGGAGCTGTTTTTT.

This sequence joins TRBV9 and TRBJ1-6; a weak D match, TRBD1 (6 bases). The CDR3 loop spans 16 amino acids. V was trimmed by 0 bases and J by 6 bases, leaving 13 bases between them. Looked up from germline, CDR1 is SGDLS and CDR2 is YYNGEE. For the CDR3, the DNA is TGTGCCAGCAGCGTAGGAAGGGGGGGCGGTAATTCACCCCTCCACTTT. It translates to CASSVGRGGGNSPLHF.

The genes are TRBV2 and TRBJ1-2, with 9 bases identical to TRBD1. CDR3 length: 14 residues. CDR1 SNHLY and CDR2 FYNNEI come from the germline V gene. V shed 8 bases, J shed 4 bases, and the junction held 8 bases outside the gene matches. The CDR3 region is CASLWGGQGYGYTF. As DNA, the CDR3 is TGTGCCAGCCTTTGGGGGGGACAGGGCTATGGCTACACCTTC.

V is TRBV24-1 and J is TRBJ2-1; TRBD1 is a possible D gene (6 bases). In germline, CDR1 is KGHDR, CDR2 SFDVKD. This CDR3 has 15 amino acids. V was trimmed by 3 bases and J by 9 bases, leaving 17 bases between them. The CDR3 nucleotides read TGTGCCACCAGTGATCCCGCCCTGGGGGCGGTTGAGCAGTTCTTC. Its translation is CATSDPALGAVEQFF.